This record concerns one TCR beta chain sequence. Data came from immunoSEQ multiplex PCR; TCRdb stores just in-frame clones and leaves some out. Counted here are a few hundred thousand clones, approximately 90% occurring once; the ten biggest clones make up over 5.5%. The CDR3 length is 14 residues. V was pared by 5 bases and J by 4 bases, with 11 bases between. In germline, CDR1 is SGHTA, CDR2 FQGTGA. The data originate from a study of control samples from healthy donors and cancer patients. This chain joins TRBV7-3 and TRBJ2-2; D is uncertain. Material for sequencing was PBMCs. The receptor's source is a man between 35 and 55 years old with head and neck cancer. Written as DNA, the CDR3 is TGTGCCAGCAGCCCCAGGCCGGGCACCGGGGAGCTGTTTTTT. It specifies CASSPRPGTGELFF.